The clone carrying this T cell receptor beta chain was recorded only once. These data are taken from a study of blood T cell repertoires in COVID-19. Sequenced by immunoSEQ multiplex PCR; TCRdb stores in-frame clones only, minus some. The sample holds about 270,000 clones, 86% seen once. V gave up 3 bases and J gave up 2 bases, with 14 bases separating them. Germline V lookup: CDR1 MNHEY, CDR2 SVGEGT. The CDR3 runs to 15 residues. This sequence joins TRBV6-2 or TRBV6-3 and TRBJ2-7, with D maybe TRBD2 (7 bases). This receptor was identified in a man aged 40-50 years who had recovered from COVID-19. Material: peripheral blood. CDR3 DNA sequence: TGTGCCAGCAGTTATTTGCGGGGGCGTCCCTACGAGCAGTACTTC. This encodes CASSYLRGRPYEQYF.